One and the same sample provided the 3 T cell receptor beta chains below, sequenced in a study of blood T cell repertoires in COVID-19. Here immunoSEQ multiplex PCR was the method, and the copy in TCRdb shows in-frame clones only, minus some. The repertoire includes 220,000 or so clones, approximately 81% of them detected once, and 4% to 6% sits in the top ten. Sequencing input: peripheral blood. The receptors were gathered from a woman in her fifties or sixties who had recovered from COVID-19.

This clone is a singleton in its sample. V usage is TRBV19 and J usage is TRBJ1-1; possible D gene TRBD1, 6 bases. CDR1 and CDR2 (germline): LNHDA, SQIVND (reference sequence). This CDR3 contains 14 residues. Trimming took 6 bases from V and 4 from J, leaving 15 bases between them. The CDR3 reads CASSGGAEGTEAFF. Here the CDR3 DNA reads TGTGCCAGTAGCGGGGGGGCGGAGGGCACTGAAGCTTTCTTT.

This clone showed up just a few times. The rearrangement joins TRBV5-1 to TRBJ2-2; 10 bases map to TRBD1. The CDR3 extends over 14 amino acids. Germline assignment: CDR1 SGHRS and CDR2 YFSETQ. V lost 4 bases, J lost 7 bases, and 4 bases stayed unmatched. This chain's CDR3 is CASSVDRGDGELFF. Written as DNA, the CDR3 is TGCGCCAGCAGCGTGGACAGGGGGGACGGGGAGCTGTTTTTT.

CDR3 residues: CASSQGLLAAQRNEQFF. CDR3 coding DNA: TGCGCCAGCAGCCAAGGCCTCCTAGCGGCCCAACGTAATGAGCAGTTCTTC. V is TRBV4-1 and J is TRBJ2-1, with 7 positions matching TRBD2. This CDR3 comprises 17 residues. V dropped 1 base and J dropped 7; count of bases not matched to a gene: 13. Germline CDR1 is MGHRA and CDR2 is YSYEKL.